The entry that follows covers one T cell receptor (beta chain) sequence. Its cognate antigen is unknown. The record originates from a study of response to subunit inactivated influenza vaccine. Study findings and constraints: Authors suggested each seasonal flu vaccination may recruit only limited numbers of new T cells.

CDR1 and CDR2 from the germline V gene are KGHSH and LQKENI. The ends were cut back, 0 bases at V and 2 bases at J, with 8 bases in the middle. CDR3 size: 14 residues. TCRdb re-analysed the RT-PCR reads in MiXCR, keeping a single row per CDR3 protein. In the table there are a few hundred thousand distinct CDR3 sequences, approximately 11% of which are singletons. The chain links TRBV18 to TRBJ2-7; tentatively, D is TRBD2 (6 bases). This TCR was recovered from a middle-aged man who received an inactivated influenza vaccine. Sequences were derived from PBMCs from blood, sampled about 40 days after vaccination. DNA of the CDR3: TGTGCCAGCTCACCACCCGGCGGGGCCTACGAGCAGTACTTC. Its translation is CASSPPGGAYEQYF.